A single sample is the source of the 29 T cell receptor beta chains below, sequenced in a study of blood T cell repertoires in COVID-19. Generated by immunoSEQ multiplex PCR, the TCRdb table keeps only in-frame clones and is missing some. The table includes around 140,000 clones, around 89% detected once. The sequenced sample was peripheral blood. Every receptor here comes from a man aged 50 or older with active or convalescent COVID-19.

The rearrangement uses TRBV5-1 and TRBJ1-4, with D possibly matching TRBD1 (6 bases). This CDR3 has 14 residues. Trimming took off 0 bases at V and 5 bases at J, with 8 bases between the two ends. Germline CDR1 and CDR2: SGHRS and YFSETQ. The CDR3 here is CASSLGQGNEKLFF. CDR3 nucleotide sequence: TGCGCCAGCAGCTTGGGCCAGGGGAATGAAAAACTGTTTTTT.

V and J are TRBV25-1 and TRBJ2-5; perhaps TRBD2 as D (6 bases). The CDR3 has 13 amino acids. Germline V lookup: CDR1 MGHDK, CDR2 SYGVNS. Trimming took off 3 bases at V and 5 bases at J, with 10 bases between the two ends. In DNA form, the CDR3 reads TGTGCCAGCAGTGACCAAGGGAGGGAGACCCAGTACTTC. Its translation: CASSDQGRETQYF. The complete variable domain, with remaining parts taken from reference TRBV25-1 and TRBJ2-5, reads EADIYQTPRYLVIGTGKKITLECSQTMGHDKMYWYQQDPGMELHLIHYSYGVNSTEKGDLSSESTVSRIRTEHFPLTLESARPSHTSQYLCASSDQGRETQYFGPGTRLLVL.

Concerning this clone: The germline gene is not matched at one end of the junction; a read error may be the cause. The J gene is TRBJ2-3, the V gene TRBV11-2; D perhaps matches TRBD1 (5 bases). The germline CDR1 and CDR2 sequences are SGHAT and FQNNGV. CDR3 size: 11 residues. The DNA for the CDR3 is TGTGCCAGCAGCTTAATGGGCAGGGCAAGTTTT. Translation: CASSLMGRASF. The variable domain in full, completed from reference TRBV11-2 and TRBJ2-3, reads EAGVAQSPRYKIIEKRQSVAFWCNPISGHATLYWYQQILGQGPKLLIQFQNNGVVDDSQLPKDRFSAERLKGVDSTLKIQPAKLEDSAVYLCASSLMGRASFGPGTRLTVL.

V is TRBV5-1 and J is TRBJ2-7; D ambiguous. The CDR3 totals 13 residues. The germline CDR1 and CDR2 sequences are SGHRS and YFSETQ. Deletions cut 0 bases from V and 3 bases from J, with 7 bases between. CDR3 coding DNA: TGCGCCAGCAGCTTGGGACACAACTACGAGCAGTACTTC. Its protein product is CASSLGHNYEQYF.

The chain carries TRBV20-1 and TRBJ2-3; 10 nucleotides agree with TRBD2. CDR3 length: 16 residues. The ends lost 3 bases at V and 6 bases at J; junction bases unmatched: 12. Germline values: CDR1 DFQATT, CDR2 SNEGSKA (reference sequence). The CDR3 sequence is CSASQSSGGRRDTQYF. The CDR3 DNA sequence: TGCAGTGCTAGTCAGTCTAGCGGGGGTAGGCGGGATACGCAGTATTTT.

V usage is TRBV10-2 and J usage is TRBJ2-7, with 11 bases fitting TRBD2. Germline V gives CDR1 WSHSY, CDR2 SAAADI. The V segment lost 4 bases and the J segment 2 bases; nucleotides outside the gene matches: 7. CDR3 length: 16 residues. CDR3 DNA: TGCGCCAGCAGTGCAGGACTAGCGGGTCCTACCTACGAGCAGTACTTC. It specifies CASSAGLAGPTYEQYF.

This clone has more than one count but fewer than ten. This sequence joins TRBV27 and TRBJ1-5, with TRBD1 identical over 9 bases. Germline CDR1 MNHEY, CDR2 SMNVEV (reference sequence). The CDR3 extends over 15 amino acids. Unmatched junction bases numbered 9, after V lost 5 bases and J lost 7 bases. CDR3 in amino acids: CASSPSTGGGQPQHF. DNA for the CDR3: TGTGCCAGCAGTCCTTCTACAGGGGGCGGCCAGCCCCAGCATTTT.

The chain is built from TRBV6-5 and TRBJ2-7, with TRBD2 identical over 7 bases. The CDR3 contains 16 residues. Germline CDR1 and CDR2: MNHEY and SVGAGI. Trimming removed 0 bases from V and 1 base from J; junction bases left unmatched: 6. The CDR3 spells CASSYSGGSVSYEQYF. The CDR3 DNA sequence: TGTGCCAGCAGTTACTCGGGCGGGAGCGTATCCTACGAGCAGTACTTC.

V gene TRBV11-2 combines with J gene TRBJ2-2, with a possible D match to TRBD2 (5 bases). The germline V gene has CDR1 SGHAT and CDR2 FQNNGV. The ends were cut back, 5 bases at V and 0 bases at J, with 16 bases in the middle. The CDR3 loop spans 17 amino acids. CDR3 DNA: TGTGCCAGCAGCACGACACCGACTATATCGAACACCGGGGAGCTGTTTTTT. This translates into CASSTTPTISNTGELFF.

The rearrangement joins TRBV19 to TRBJ2-5, with a weak D call TRBD2 (5 bases). V lost 2 bases and J lost 4, with 20 bases in between. CDR1 is LNHDA and CDR2 is SQIVND in the germline V gene (reference sequence). The CDR3 extends over 17 amino acids. The CDR3 bases are TGTGCCAGTAGTATATCCGCGGGCGGCTACGTCCTAGAGACCCAGTACTTC. Amino acids: CASSISAGGYVLETQYF.

The chain combines TRBV5-6 with TRBJ1-4, with 8 bases that match TRBD1. This CDR3 comprises 14 residues. V dropped 4 bases and J dropped 6; count of bases not matched to a gene: 5. CDR1 and CDR2 (germline): SGHDT, YYEEEE. The CDR3 DNA sequence: TGTGCCAGCAGCCGGGACAGGAGGGATGAAAAACTGTTTTTT. This translates into CASSRDRRDEKLFF.

This chain uses TRBV7-6 with TRBJ2-1; the D gene is possibly TRBD1 (6 bases). Germline values: CDR1 SGHVS, CDR2 FNYEAQ. The CDR3 is 15 amino acids. The V and J ends lost 5 bases and 6 bases respectively, with 17 bases between them. The CDR3, as DNA: TGTGCCAGCAGCATGCCCGGGACATATACCAATGAGCAGTTCTTC. Residues: CASSMPGTYTNEQFF.

V gene TRBV15 combines with J gene TRBJ1-2; D is ambiguous. Trimming took off 0 bases at V and 4 bases at J, with 12 bases between the two ends. The CDR3 is 15 residues long. Germline V gene lookup returns CDR1 LNHNV and CDR2 YYDKDF (reference sequence). The CDR3 sequence is CATSRDVGGIYGYTF. The CDR3 region has the DNA TGTGCCACCAGCAGAGATGTGGGAGGGATCTATGGCTACACCTTC.

The chain couples TRBV30 to TRBJ1-5, with 7 bases identical to TRBD1. The CDR3 runs to 12 residues. V trimming: 3 bases; J trimming: 4 bases; junction bases outside the gene matches: 0. Per germline, CDR1 GTSNPN and CDR2 SVGIG (reference sequence). In DNA form, the CDR3 reads TGTGCCTGGAGACAGGGGAATCAGCCCCAGCATTTT. Amino acids: CAWRQGNQPQHF.

This rearrangement joins TRBV5-6 to TRBJ1-2; TRBD1 agrees at 7 bases. Trimming took 3 bases from V and 0 from J; bases not matched to a gene: 5. The CDR3 has 15 amino acids. Germline-derived CDR1 and CDR2 are SGHDT and YYEEEE. The CDR3 coding sequence is TGTGCCAGCAGCTCCGGGACAGTTACTAACTATGGCTACACCTTC. Protein product: CASSSGTVTNYGYTF.

V usage is TRBV4-3 and J usage is TRBJ2-3, with D unclear. The V gene's germline CDR1 is LGHNA and CDR2 YSLEER. Between the trimmed V and J ends, which lost 3 bases and 0 bases, there was a span of 16 bases. The CDR3 consists of 17 residues. The CDR3 DNA sequence: TGCGCCAGCAGCCACGCGCGCGGCCCCCATAGCACAGATACGCAGTATTTT. Translation: CASSHARGPHSTDTQYF.

This clone has just a few counts. V and J are TRBV18 and TRBJ1-2; TRBD1 agrees at 9 bases. V was pared by 4 bases and J by 8 bases, with 8 bases of the junction left unmatched. The CDR3 is 14 residues long. The germline V gene encodes CDR1 KGHSH and CDR2 LQKENI. This chain's CDR3 is CASSQDRGPGGYTF. The CDR3 nucleotides are TGTGCCAGCTCACAGGACAGGGGCCCGGGGGGCTACACCTTC.

The chain recombines TRBV6-5 with TRBJ1-1; tentative D call: TRBD1 (6 bases). Trimming pared 5 bases from V and 3 bases from J, leaving 13 bases between. This CDR3 has 14 residues. Per germline, CDR1 MNHEY and CDR2 SVGAGI. CDR3 nucleotides: TGTGCCAGCAGTAGCCAGGGGTACGACACTGAAGCTTTCTTT. This sequence encodes CASSSQGYDTEAFF.

The chain links TRBV11-2 to TRBJ2-3; possible D gene TRBD1, 5 bases. Trimming removed 1 base at V and 0 bases at J, with 11 bases between. Germline V CDR1 and CDR2: SGHAT, FQNNGV. The CDR3 has 16 amino acids. CDR3 nucleotides: TGTGCCAGCAGCTTAGGGGTAGGGGTCAGCACAGATACGCAGTATTTT. Its translation: CASSLGVGVSTDTQYF.

The chain combines TRBV6-5 with TRBJ1-1; weak D call: TRBD1 (5 bases). Deletions cut 8 bases from V and 2 bases from J, with 18 bases between. This CDR3 is 15 amino acids long. CDR1 is MNHEY, CDR2 SVGAGI, per germline. CDR3 nucleotides: TGTGCCAGCCGGGAGGAGGGCCAGGGAAACACTGAAGCTTTCTTT. This encodes CASREEGQGNTEAFF.

The chain is built from TRBV21-1 and TRBJ2-5; no check of the table's D call, TRBD1, against the DNA was made. TRBV21-1 constitutes a pseudogene. The CDR3 has 16 amino acids. CDR3 sequence: CASSKRGTRGPETQYF. The CDR3 bases are TGTGCCAGCAGCAAAAGGGGGACGAGGGGGCCCGAGACCCAGTACTTC.

The gene calls are TRBV19 and TRBJ2-3; TRBD2 is a possible D gene (7 bases). From germline, CDR1 is LNHDA and CDR2 SQIVND (reference sequence). The CDR3 is 19 residues long. Trimming cost V 1 base and J 3 bases, with 23 bases left between them. The CDR3 nucleotides read TGTGCCAGTAGTATAGCCCGCCGGGGGCTCCTCGGGGGGACAGATACGCAGTATTTT. This gives the protein CASSIARRGLLGGTDTQYF.

This clone has just one count. This sequence joins TRBV5-4 and TRBJ2-1; TRBD2 might be the D (6 bases). Germline CDR1 is SGHNT and CDR2 is YYREEE (reference sequence). Trimming took off 4 bases at V and 9 bases at J, with 17 bases between the two ends. This CDR3 spans 14 amino acids. DNA for the CDR3: TGTGCCAGCAGCGGGGGACTTTCACCGAGTGAGCAGTTCTTC. Residues: CASSGGLSPSEQFF.

This chain uses TRBV4-3 with TRBJ2-7; TRBD2 aligns across 8 bases. The CDR3 loop spans 16 amino acids. CDR1 LGHNA and CDR2 YSLEER come from the germline V gene. V trimming: 0 bases; J trimming: 4 bases; junction bases outside the gene matches: 8. CDR3: CASSQDVFGGAYEQYF. The CDR3 region has the DNA TGCGCCAGCAGCCAAGATGTTTTCGGGGGGGCGTACGAGCAGTACTTC.

This chain connects TRBV4-3 to TRBJ2-3; D possibly corresponds to TRBD2 (5 bases). Trimming left V 1 base short and J 6 bases short, with 8 bases between. This CDR3 has 13 residues. Germline CDR1 reads LGHNA; CDR2 reads YSLEER. The CDR3 protein is CASSQVPGDTQYF. For the CDR3, the DNA is TGCGCCAGCAGCCAAGTTCCGGGGGATACGCAGTATTTT.

The V gene is TRBV9, the J gene TRBJ2-5, with 12 nucleotides matching TRBD2. The CDR3 consists of 17 residues. In germline, CDR1 is SGDLS, CDR2 YYNGEE. V gave up 4 bases and J gave up 1 base; unmatched junction bases: 8. CDR3 in DNA: TGTGCCAGCAGCCTCGGGACTAGCGGGCGTTCCCAAGAGACCCAGTACTTC. Protein: CASSLGTSGRSQETQYF.

This clone was detected once. The chain recombines TRBV19 with TRBJ2-5; 11 bases line up with TRBD2. V was clipped by 5 bases and J by 7 bases; unmatched bases: 12. The V gene's germline CDR1 is LNHDA and CDR2 SQIVND (reference sequence). The CDR3 loop spans 16 amino acids. CDR3 sequence reads: CASSSETSGVVGTQYF. DNA of the CDR3: TGTGCCAGTAGTTCCGAGACTAGCGGGGTTGTTGGGACCCAGTACTTC.

The V call is TRBV24-1, the J call TRBJ2-5; 7 bases are a match to TRBD2. Losses at the gene ends were 5 bases for V and 2 bases for J; bases not matched to a gene: 7. Germline CDR1 is KGHDR and CDR2 is SFDVKD. The CDR3 spans 15 residues. The CDR3 DNA follows: TGTGCCACCAGTGTGGCTAGCGGTATACAAGAGACCCAGTACTTC. Translation gives CATSVASGIQETQYF.

The chain uses TRBV25-1 and TRBJ1-2; possibly TRBD1 for D (6 bases). The CDR3 spans 14 residues. The germline V gene encodes CDR1 MGHDK and CDR2 SYGVNS. Trimming took off 8 bases at V and 7 bases at J, with 20 bases between the two ends. DNA for the CDR3: TGTGCCAGCTTAGGGGCGACAGGTTTCTCTGGCTACACCTTC. Translated, it gives CASLGATGFSGYTF.